This T cell receptor (delta chain) appears in the sequencing data of a study of Vδ1+ human thymocytes. Whole-study findings and limits: Unlike peripheral blood Vdelta1+ controls, thymic delta-chain sequences included about 20% Vdelta2 and few Vdelta3. Highly polyclonal TRG and TRD repertoires with Gaussian CDR3 length distributions appeared in thymus.

Extracted RNA was reverse transcribed into cDNA. Multiplex PCR used pooled V-gene forward primers and a constant-region reverse primer to amplify CDR3s. TCRdb reprocessed the multiplex PCR reads using CATT. Of around 76,000 delta-chain clones in the sample, about 35% were seen once. This clone was observed a single time. Its antigen remains unknown. The sorted cells were CD3+ Vdelta1+ Vdelta2- thymocytes from alphabeta-depleted thymus. The CDR3 runs to 21 residues. V was clipped by 1 base and J by 0 bases, with 27 bases between them. Germline V gene data show CDR1 as TSWWSYY and CDR2 as QGS. Sequencing input: Vdelta1+ gamma-delta thymocytes from the thymus. Indicated subset: FACS-sorted CD3+ TCRalphabeta- TCRVdelta1+ TCRVdelta2- thymocytes. The J gene is TRDJ1, the V gene TRDV1; no clear D gene. The receptor's source is a boy under two years old who had congenital heart surgery. CDR3 sequence: CALGERGFFGANALYTDKLIF. The CDR3 DNA reads TGTGCTCTTGGGGAACGAGGCTTTTTCGGAGCAAACGCCCTGTACACCGATAAACTCATCTTT.